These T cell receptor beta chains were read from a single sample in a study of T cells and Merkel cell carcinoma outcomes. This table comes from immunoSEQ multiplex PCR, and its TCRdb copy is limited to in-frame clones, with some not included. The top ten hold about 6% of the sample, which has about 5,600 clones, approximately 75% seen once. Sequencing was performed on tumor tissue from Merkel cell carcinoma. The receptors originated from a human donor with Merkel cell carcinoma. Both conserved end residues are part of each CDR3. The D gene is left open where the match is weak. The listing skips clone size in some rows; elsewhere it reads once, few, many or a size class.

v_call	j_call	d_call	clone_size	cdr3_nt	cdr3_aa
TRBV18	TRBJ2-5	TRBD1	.	TGTGCCAGCTCTTTAGCTATGGACAGGCCAGAGACCCAGTACTTC	CASSLAMDRPETQYF
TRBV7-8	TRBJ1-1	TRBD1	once	TGTGCCAGCAGCCAGAACAGGGGTAGGGAAGCTTTCTTT	CASSQNRGREAFF
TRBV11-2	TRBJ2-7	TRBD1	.	TGTGCCAGCAGCACCCAGACAGGGAACGAGCAGTACTTC	CASSTQTGNEQYF
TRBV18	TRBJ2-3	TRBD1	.	TGTGCCAGCTCACCTCCCGGGACAGGGACAGATACGCAGTATTTT	CASSPPGTGTDTQYF
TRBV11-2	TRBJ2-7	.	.	TGTGCCAGCAGCTTAGCGTCGGCAAGGATCTACGAGCAGTACTTC	CASSLASARIYEQYF
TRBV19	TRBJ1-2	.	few	TGTGCCAGTAGTATAGGGCAGGGATATGGCTACACCTTC	CASSIGQGYGYTF
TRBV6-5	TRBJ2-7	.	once	TGTGCCAGCAGTTACTCTTGGTCAGGCGAATCCTACGAGCAGTACTTC	CASSYSWSGESYEQYF
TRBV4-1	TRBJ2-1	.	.	TGCGCCAGCAGCCGAGGGGGGGCCAGCTCCTACAATGAGCAGTTCTTC	CASSRGGASSYNEQFF
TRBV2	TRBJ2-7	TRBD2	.	TGTGCCAGCAGTGAAAGCGGGAGGGCCTACGAGCAGTACTTC	CASSESGRAYEQYF
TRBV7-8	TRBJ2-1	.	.	TGTGCCAGCAGCTTTCTCCCTGGGGCGGGACCGTTCAATGAGCAGTTCTTC	CASSFLPGAGPFNEQFF
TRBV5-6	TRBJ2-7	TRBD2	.	TGTGCCAGCAGCCTCCCGGGAGGGTCCTACGAGCAGTACTTC	CASSLPGGSYEQYF
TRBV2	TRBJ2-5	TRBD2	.	TGTGCCACCAGCCCGGGTAGCGGGAGTTTGGGAGAGACCCAGTACTTC	CATSPGSGSLGETQYF
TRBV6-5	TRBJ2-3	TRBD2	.	TGTGCCAGCAGTTCGATGGGACTAACCACAGATACGCAGTATTTT	CASSSMGLTTDTQYF
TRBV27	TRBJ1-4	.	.	TGTGCCAGCAGTCGATCGTGGGGTCGGGCTAATGAAAAACTGTTTTTT	CASSRSWGRANEKLFF
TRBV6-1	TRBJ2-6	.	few	TGTGCCAGCAGGGACCCTTTAGATGGGGCCAACGTCCTGACTTTC	CASRDPLDGANVLTF
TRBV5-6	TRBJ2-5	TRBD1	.	TGTGCCAGCAGCTTCCCTCGAGGGACAGGCCCCCAAGAGACCCAGTACTTC	CASSFPRGTGPQETQYF
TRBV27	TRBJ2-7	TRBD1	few	TGTGCCAGCAGCCGTGGACAGGACACCTACGAGCAGTACTTC	CASSRGQDTYEQYF
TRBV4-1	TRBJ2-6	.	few	TGCGCCAGCAGCCAAAGGAAGGACGGCCTCGGGGAATCTGGGGCCAACGTCCTGACTTTC	CASSQRKDGLGESGANVLTF
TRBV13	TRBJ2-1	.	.	TGTGCCAGCAGCTTACGAGCAGCGGGCTCAAAGTACAATGAGCAGTTCTTC	CASSLRAAGSKYNEQFF
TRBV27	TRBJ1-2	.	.	TGTGCCAGCAGTCCCGACAGGTGGTCCTATGGCTACACCTTC	CASSPDRWSYGYTF
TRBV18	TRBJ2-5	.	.	TGTGCCAGCTCACCACGGGGAATTCGGGGGACCCAGTACTTC	CASSPRGIRGTQYF
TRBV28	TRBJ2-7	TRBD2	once	TGTGCCAGCAGTTCAGGCGGGAGCTACGAGCAGTACTTC	CASSSGGSYEQYF
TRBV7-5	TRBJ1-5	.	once	TGTGCCAGCACAGAGGTCCCCGAGGCAAGCAATCAGCCCCAGCATTTT	CASTEVPEASNQPQHF
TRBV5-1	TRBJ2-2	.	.	TGCGCCAGCAGCTTGGTCCCAACCGCCGACACCGGGGAGCTGTTTTTT	CASSLVPTADTGELFF
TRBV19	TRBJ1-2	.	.	TGTGCCAGTCAAATCCACGGCAGCCGGATTAACTATGGCTACACCTTC	CASQIHGSRINYGYTF
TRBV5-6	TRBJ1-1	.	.	TGTGCCAGCAGGCCAGGTTGGGGGCTAATTTCGGGAACTGAAGCTTTCTTT	CASRPGWGLISGTEAFF
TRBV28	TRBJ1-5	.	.	TGTGCCAGCAGTTACCGACAAGCGAATCAGCCCCAGCATTTT	CASSYRQANQPQHF
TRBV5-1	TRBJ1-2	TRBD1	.	TGCGCCAGCAGCTTGGACAGGGGGTATGGCTACACCTTC	CASSLDRGYGYTF
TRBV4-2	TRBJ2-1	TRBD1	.	TGTGCCAGCAGCCAAGTTTCCGGGACAGGGGGCAGATACAATGAGCAGTTCTTC	CASSQVSGTGGRYNEQFF
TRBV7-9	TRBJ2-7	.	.	TGTGCCAGCAGCCTTGGCCGGTACTACGAGCAGTACTTC	CASSLGRYYEQYF
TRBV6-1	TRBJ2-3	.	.	TGTGCCAGCAGTAAAGGCTGGGACACAGATACGCAGTATTTT	CASSKGWDTDTQYF
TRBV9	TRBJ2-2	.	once	TGTGCCAGCAGCGCCGGGCGCACCGGGGAGCTGTTTTTT	CASSAGRTGELFF
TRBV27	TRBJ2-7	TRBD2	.	TGTGCCAGCAGTTTACGGTCTTCTAGCGGGAGTCCCCACGAGCAGTACTTC	CASSLRSSSGSPHEQYF
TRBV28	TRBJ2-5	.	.	TGTGCCAGCTGGACCGGATCAGAGACCCAGTACTTC	CASWTGSETQYF
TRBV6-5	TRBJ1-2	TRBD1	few	TGTGCCAGCAGTTCCGGGACAGGGGGCTCTACCTTC	CASSSGTGGSTF
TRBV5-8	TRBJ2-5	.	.	TGTGCCAGCAGCGCCTCGGGGCGGGAGACCCAGTACTTC	CASSASGRETQYF
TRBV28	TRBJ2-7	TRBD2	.	TGTGCCAGTTTCCCCGCGGGCGGGAGTTACGAGCAGTACTTC	CASFPAGGSYEQYF
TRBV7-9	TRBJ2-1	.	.	TGTGCCAGCAGCCCCGAGGAAGGAAGGCAGTTCTTC	CASSPEEGRQFF
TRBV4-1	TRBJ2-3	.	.	TGCGCCAGCAGCCAAGAACTGGCCCGGGGTGATACGCAGTATTTT	CASSQELARGDTQYF
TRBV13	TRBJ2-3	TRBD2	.	TGTGCCAGCAGCTACGGGACTAGCGGGTCTAGCACAGATACGCAGTATTTT	CASSYGTSGSSTDTQYF
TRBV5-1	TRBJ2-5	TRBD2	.	TGCGCCAGCAGTGGACTAGCGGGAGTTGAAGAGACCCAGTACTTC	CASSGLAGVEETQYF
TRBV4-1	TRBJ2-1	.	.	TGCGCCAGCAGCCAAGATAGGGGCTTTAGCTCCTACAATGAGCAGTTCTTC	CASSQDRGFSSYNEQFF
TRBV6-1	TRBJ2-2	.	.	TGTGCCAGCAGTGAAGTTCCCAGCCCCCTAAACACCGGGGAGCTGTTTTTT	CASSEVPSPLNTGELFF
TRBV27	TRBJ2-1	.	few	TGTGCCAGCAGTTTATCCAGTCCCTACAATGAGCAGTTCTTC	CASSLSSPYNEQFF